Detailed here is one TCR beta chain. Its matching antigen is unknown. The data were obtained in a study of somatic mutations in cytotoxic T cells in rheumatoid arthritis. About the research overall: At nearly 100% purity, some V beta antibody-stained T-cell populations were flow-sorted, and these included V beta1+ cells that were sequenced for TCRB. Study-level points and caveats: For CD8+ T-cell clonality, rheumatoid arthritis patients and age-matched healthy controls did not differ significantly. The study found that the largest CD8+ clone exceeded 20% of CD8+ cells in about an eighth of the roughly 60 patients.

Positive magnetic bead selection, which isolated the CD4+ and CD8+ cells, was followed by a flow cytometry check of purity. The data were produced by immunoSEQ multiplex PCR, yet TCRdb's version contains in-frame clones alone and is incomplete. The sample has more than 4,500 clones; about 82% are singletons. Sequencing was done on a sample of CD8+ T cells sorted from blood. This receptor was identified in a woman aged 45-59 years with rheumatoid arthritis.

CDR3 nucleotide sequence: TGTGCCAGTAGTATCGGGCTAGCGGGAGGATCTGCCTACAATGAGCAGTTCTTC. As protein: CASSIGLAGGSAYNEQFF. This chain links TRBV19 with TRBJ2-1; 11 bases are shared with TRBD2. There are 18 residues in the CDR3. The V and J ends lost 3 bases and 2 bases, in that order; junction bases with no gene match: 9. Germline V gene data show CDR1 as LNHDA and CDR2 as SQIVND (reference sequence).